Listed here is a single T cell receptor beta chain. Its antigen is not yet known. No much larger clone exists at a distance of one base, and base qualities are not known. The roughly 39 donors, aged 6 to 90 years, were systemically healthy Caucasian individuals from Russia. Each donor gave around 9 milliliters of peripheral blood, collected into EDTA-treated Vacutainer tubes. Ficoll-Paque density-gradient centrifugation was used to isolate PBMCs, with at least 6.5 million per sample. Total RNA, at least 5 micrograms per sample, was extracted from PBMCs with Trizol reagent. The percentages of naive CD45RAhigh/CD27high T cells were determined by flow cytometry on a PBMC aliquot from every donor. Based on the germline V gene, the CDR1 and CDR2 sequences are SQVTM and ANQGSEA. The junction carries 13 bases between V and J, which are trimmed by 7 bases and 7 bases respectively. Taken from cysteine to phenylalanine, the CDR3 has 11 residues. Left in the record is the CDR3 DNA by itself, 33 bases read in frame from the first base.

These data come from a study of blood T cells in healthy people across ages (dated by TCRdb to 2015 to 2017). For context, the study as a whole: In model experiments, template switching captured roughly one uniquely barcoded TCR beta cDNA molecule for every two T cells. Four age groups were formed from the donors: young (average roughly 15 years), middle-aged (around 37), aged (around 68) and long-lived (approximately 78). The study analyzed two additional independent replicas of 1 million unique cDNA reads from the same blood draw for two donors, one aged 18 to 29 and one aged 80 or older. To track age-related changes in TCR beta repertoire diversity, the study relied on deep sequencing normalized with unique cDNA molecular identifiers. What the research found in general, with its limitations: The long-lived group showed more naive CD4+ T cells, fewer expanded clones and increased TCR diversity than the aged group, suggesting age selection. There was a strong correlation between observed TCR beta diversity and the percentage of naive T cells measured by flow cytometry. Bulk unsorted PBMC profiling prevented conclusive comparison of naive and antigen-experienced compartments. Estimates of total diversity based on one million sequenced T cells were regarded as lower bounds and as underestimates. As age increased, observed TCR beta diversity per million T cells dropped in a roughly linear way, and a significant reduction was already evident by age about 40. Because the CMV infection status of the donors was unknown, age-related changes in expanded clonotypes may potentially have been confounded.

Libraries were constructed by 5' RACE. Instrument on record: Illumina HiSeq 2500. The second PCR ran for roughly 7 to 12 cycles and used a J-beta primer mix along with a sample-barcoded 5' primer. Each TCR beta cDNA molecule received a unique molecular identifier from a template-switch 5' adaptor carrying 12 random nucleotides. At least 2.5 million CDR3-containing paired-end reads were obtained from each sample. The Mint cDNA synthesis kit, primed by a TRBC-specific oligonucleotide, was used to synthesize first-strand cDNA from all RNA. Following uracil-DNA glycosylase treatment, all cDNA underwent a first 18-cycle PCR with the universal primers M1SS and BC2_uni_R. The published analysis was carried out like this. For normalization, 1 million high-quality reads were randomly selected from each sample, with every read carrying a distinct molecular identifier. Reads sharing molecular identifiers were discarded rather than binned into consensus sequences. MiTCR, run with a Q25 quality threshold and the strictest error-elimination algorithm, handled CDR3 identification, clonotype clustering and error correction. A nonparametric unseen species model using Euler transformation provided a lower-bound estimate of total TCR beta diversity. TCRdb redid the processing of the public reads, applying fastp at Q25 and MiXCR, and retained in-frame beta chains. Each record represents a unique CDR3 protein, reported with the most common genes and DNA among its rows. For this entry, the V and J calls and clone size follow TCRdb and not the study's own pipeline. In all, the sample holds nearly 800,000 distinct CDR3 sequences, and 20% to 25% of those were seen once. Of the sample, around 3.6% is held by the ten largest clones.

This same sample was also part of a study on T cells of mothers and their children. As that second paper reports: Nine systemically healthy Caucasian individuals served as donors, namely three mothers together with their six children. cDNA synthesis consumed the entire amount of extracted RNA, loaded at around 1.5 ug RNA in each 15 ul reaction. In the second PCR, the M1S primer added sample barcodes and 2-4 random nucleotides. More than 8.5 million TCR beta CDR3 reads were obtained from each mother, and roughly 3 million reads were obtained from each child. Thymic selection shapes the output of TCR recombination in a similar way in related and unrelated pairs, and inherited differences have a minor effect. Normalized repertoire overlap was always found to be slightly, but never significantly, higher in related mother-child pairs than in unrelated mother-child pairs. Persistent microchimeric T cell clones were not detected, at a sensitivity of 95 to 100 clones per million clonotypes. The study used deep NGS to compare TCR beta repertoires of mothers and children, seeking features distinguishing related mother-child pairs from unrelated individuals. The mean age was roughly 40 +/- 4 years for the mothers and approximately 11 +/- 4 years for the children. After adapters were ligated using NEBNext reagents, the libraries underwent 100+100 nt paired-end sequencing on an Illumina HiSeq 2000. To prevent cross-contamination, the mother and child libraries were prepared a month apart and were sequenced in separate runs. Each donor had between roughly 500,000 and 2,200,000 distinct TCR beta clonotypes identified. Naive TCR beta clonotypes were estimated from low-frequency clonotypes matched to each donor's FACS-determined naive share, without sorting.

The receptor's source is a boy under 18 in good health. In this chain, TRBV29-1 is recombined with TRBJ1-1; tentative D gene TRBD1, with 6 bases matching. Sequenced material: blood. CDR3 sequence: CSATLQGEAFF. The nucleotide sequence reads TGCAGCGCTACTTTACAGGGTGAAGCTTTCTTT.